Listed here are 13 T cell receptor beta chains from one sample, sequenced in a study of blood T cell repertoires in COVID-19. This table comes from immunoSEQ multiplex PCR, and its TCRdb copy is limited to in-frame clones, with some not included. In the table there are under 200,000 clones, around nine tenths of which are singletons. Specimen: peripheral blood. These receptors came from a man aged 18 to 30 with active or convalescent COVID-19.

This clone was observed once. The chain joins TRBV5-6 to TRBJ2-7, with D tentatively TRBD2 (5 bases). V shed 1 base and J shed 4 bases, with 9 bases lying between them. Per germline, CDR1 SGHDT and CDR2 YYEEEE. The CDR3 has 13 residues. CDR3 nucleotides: TGTGCCAGCAGCTTGCGCTCGGGATACGAGCAGTACGTC. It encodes CASSLRSGYEQYV.

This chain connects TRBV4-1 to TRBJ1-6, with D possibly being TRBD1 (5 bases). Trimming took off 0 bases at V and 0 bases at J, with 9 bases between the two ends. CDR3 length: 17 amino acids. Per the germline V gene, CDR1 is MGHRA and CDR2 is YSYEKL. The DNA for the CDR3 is TGCGCCAGCAGCCAAGAACCCGGGGGCTCCTATAATTCACCCCTCCACTTT. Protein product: CASSQEPGGSYNSPLHF.

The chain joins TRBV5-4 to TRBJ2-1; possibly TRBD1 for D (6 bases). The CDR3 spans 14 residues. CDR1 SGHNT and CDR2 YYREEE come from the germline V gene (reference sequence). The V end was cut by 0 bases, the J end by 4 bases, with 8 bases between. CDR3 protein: CASSLEGVYNEQFF. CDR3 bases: TGTGCCAGCAGCTTGGAGGGGGTTTACAATGAGCAGTTCTTC.

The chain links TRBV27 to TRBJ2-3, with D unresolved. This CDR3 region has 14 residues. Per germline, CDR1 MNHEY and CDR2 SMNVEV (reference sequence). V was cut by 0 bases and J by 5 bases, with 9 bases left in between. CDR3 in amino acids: CASSLSTSLDTQYF. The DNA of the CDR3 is TGTGCCAGCAGTTTATCCACCAGTTTAGATACGCAGTATTTT.

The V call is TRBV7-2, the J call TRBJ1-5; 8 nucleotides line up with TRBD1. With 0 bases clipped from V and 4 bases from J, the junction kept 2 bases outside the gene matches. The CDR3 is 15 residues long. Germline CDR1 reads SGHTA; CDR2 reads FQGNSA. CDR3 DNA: TGTGCCAGCAGCTTAGCGGACAGGGCAAATCAGCCCCAGCATTTT. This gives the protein CASSLADRANQPQHF.

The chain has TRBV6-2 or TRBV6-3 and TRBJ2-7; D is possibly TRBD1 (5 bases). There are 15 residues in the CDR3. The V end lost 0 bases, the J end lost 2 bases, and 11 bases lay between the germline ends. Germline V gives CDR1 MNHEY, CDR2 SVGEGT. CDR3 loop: CASSYSSGIPYEQYF. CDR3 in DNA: TGTGCCAGCAGTTACTCGTCAGGGATACCCTACGAGCAGTACTTC.

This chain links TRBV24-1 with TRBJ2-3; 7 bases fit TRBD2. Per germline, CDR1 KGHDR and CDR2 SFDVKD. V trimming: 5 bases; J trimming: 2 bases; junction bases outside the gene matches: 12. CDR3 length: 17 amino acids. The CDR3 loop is CATSALGGVSLTDTQYF. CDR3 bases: TGTGCCACCAGTGCCTTGGGGGGGGTATCGCTCACAGATACGCAGTATTTT.

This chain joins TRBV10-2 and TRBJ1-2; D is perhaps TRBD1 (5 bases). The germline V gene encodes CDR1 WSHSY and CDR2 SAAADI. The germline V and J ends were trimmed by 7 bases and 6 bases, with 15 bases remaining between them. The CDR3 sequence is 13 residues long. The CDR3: CASKDGGENGYTF. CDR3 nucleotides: TGCGCCAGCAAGGACGGAGGGGAAAATGGCTACACCTTC.

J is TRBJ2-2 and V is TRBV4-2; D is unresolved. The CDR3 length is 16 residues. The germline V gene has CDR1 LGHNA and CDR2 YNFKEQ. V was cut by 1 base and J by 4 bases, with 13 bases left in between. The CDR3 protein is CASSQGGSRGTGELFF. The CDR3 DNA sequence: TGTGCCAGCAGCCAAGGTGGCAGTCGCGGCACCGGGGAGCTGTTTTTT.

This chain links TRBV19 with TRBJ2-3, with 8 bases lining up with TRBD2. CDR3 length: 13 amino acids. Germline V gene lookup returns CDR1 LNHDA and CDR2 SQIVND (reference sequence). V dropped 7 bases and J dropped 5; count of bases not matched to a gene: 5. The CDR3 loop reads CASIAAGEDTQYF. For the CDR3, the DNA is TGTGCCAGTATAGCAGCGGGAGAAGATACGCAGTATTTT.

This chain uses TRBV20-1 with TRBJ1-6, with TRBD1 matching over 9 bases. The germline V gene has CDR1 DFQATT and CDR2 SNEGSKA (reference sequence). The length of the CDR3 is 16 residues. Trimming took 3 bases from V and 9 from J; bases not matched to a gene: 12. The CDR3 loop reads CSASLSSGTGSSPLHF. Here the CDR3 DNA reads TGCAGTGCTAGTCTATCCTCCGGGACAGGGAGTTCACCCCTCCACTTT.

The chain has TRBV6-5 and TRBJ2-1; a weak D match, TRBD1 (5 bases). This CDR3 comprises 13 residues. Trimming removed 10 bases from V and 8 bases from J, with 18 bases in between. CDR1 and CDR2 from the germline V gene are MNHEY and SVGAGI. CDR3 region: CATLTDAPYEQFF. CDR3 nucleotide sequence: TGTGCCACCTTGACAGACGCTCCATATGAGCAGTTCTTC.

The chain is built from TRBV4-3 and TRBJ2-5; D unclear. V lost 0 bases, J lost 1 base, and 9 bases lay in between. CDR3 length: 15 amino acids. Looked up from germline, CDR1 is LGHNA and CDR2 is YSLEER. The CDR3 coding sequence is TGCGCCAGCAGCCAAGATTTCCCTAGCCAAGAGACCCAGTACTTC. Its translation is CASSQDFPSQETQYF.